This T cell receptor beta chain came from a study of shared T cell receptors in the human thymus. The CDR3 has 15 amino acids. Some clones are missing from TCRdb's copy, which holds only in-frame ones; the method was immunoSEQ multiplex PCR. The table lists hundreds of thousands of clones, 87% of them singletons. These same records also appear under a second study, on human thymus T cells. As reported in that work: Thymus tissue was removed during corrective cardiac surgery. Reports from related research described highly overlapping thymic repertoires among unrelated individuals.

The clonotype was recovered from a boy under two years old with a congenital heart defect. V and J are TRBV7-5 and TRBJ2-7; the table's D gene call, TRBD2, was not cross checked with the DNA. TRBV7-5 counts as a pseudogene. The source material was thymocytes. CDR3 nucleotides: TGTGTCAGAAGCTTAGTGGGACGGGGGGGGTACGAGCAGTACTTC. Translation: CVRSLVGRGGYEQYF.